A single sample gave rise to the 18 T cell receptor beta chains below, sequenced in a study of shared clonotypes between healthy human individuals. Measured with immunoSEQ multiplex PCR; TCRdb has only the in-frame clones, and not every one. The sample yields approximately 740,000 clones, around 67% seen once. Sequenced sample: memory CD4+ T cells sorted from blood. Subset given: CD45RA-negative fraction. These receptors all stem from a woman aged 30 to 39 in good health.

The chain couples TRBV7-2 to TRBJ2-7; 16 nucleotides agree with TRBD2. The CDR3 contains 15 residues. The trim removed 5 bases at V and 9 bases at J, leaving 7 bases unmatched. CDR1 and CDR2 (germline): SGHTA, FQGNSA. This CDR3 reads CASSKGLAGGPSQYF. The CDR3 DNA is TGTGCCAGCAGCAAGGGACTAGCGGGAGGGCCGTCGCAGTACTTC.

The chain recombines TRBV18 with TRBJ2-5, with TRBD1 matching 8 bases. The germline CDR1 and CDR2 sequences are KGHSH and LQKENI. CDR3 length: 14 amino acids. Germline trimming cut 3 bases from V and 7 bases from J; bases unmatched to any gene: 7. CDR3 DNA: TGTGCCAGCTCACCCCAGGACAGGGCCGGGACCCAGTACTTC. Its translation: CASSPQDRAGTQYF.

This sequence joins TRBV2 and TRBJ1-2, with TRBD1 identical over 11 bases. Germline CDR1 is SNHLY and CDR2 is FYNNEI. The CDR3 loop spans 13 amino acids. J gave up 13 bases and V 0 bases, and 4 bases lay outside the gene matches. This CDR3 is CASSEALGTGGTF. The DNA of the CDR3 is TGTGCCAGCAGTGAAGCCCTCGGGACAGGGGGCACCTTC.

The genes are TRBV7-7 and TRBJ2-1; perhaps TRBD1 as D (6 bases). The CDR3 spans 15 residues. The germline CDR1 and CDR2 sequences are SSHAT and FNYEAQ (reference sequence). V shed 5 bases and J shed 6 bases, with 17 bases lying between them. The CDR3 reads CASSLSPGASNEQFF. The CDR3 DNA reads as TGTGCCAGCAGCCTCAGCCCAGGGGCATCCAATGAGCAGTTCTTC. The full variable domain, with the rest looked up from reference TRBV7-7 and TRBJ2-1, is GAGVSQSPRYKVTKRGQDVTLRCDPISSHATLYWYQQALGQGPEFLTYFNYEAQPDKSGLPSDRFSAERPEGSISTLTIQRTEQRDSAMYRCASSLSPGASNEQFFGPGTRLTVL.

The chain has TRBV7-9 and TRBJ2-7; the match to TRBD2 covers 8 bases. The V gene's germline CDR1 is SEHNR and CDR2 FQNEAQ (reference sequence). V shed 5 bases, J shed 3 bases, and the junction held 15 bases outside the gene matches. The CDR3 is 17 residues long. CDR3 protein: CASSLPPGTRKGYEQYF. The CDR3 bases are TGTGCCAGCAGCCTCCCCCCCGGGACTAGAAAAGGCTACGAGCAGTACTTC. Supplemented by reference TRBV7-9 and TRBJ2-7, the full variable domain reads DTGVSQNPRHKITKRGQNVTFRCDPISEHNRLYWYRQTLGQGPEFLTYFQNEAQLEKSRLLSDRFSAERPKGSFSTLEIQRTEQGDSAMYLCASSLPPGTRKGYEQYFGPGTRLTVT.

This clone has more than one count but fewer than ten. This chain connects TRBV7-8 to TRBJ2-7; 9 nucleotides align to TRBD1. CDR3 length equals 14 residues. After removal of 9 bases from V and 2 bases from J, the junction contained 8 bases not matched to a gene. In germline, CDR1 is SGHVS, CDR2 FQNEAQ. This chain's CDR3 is CASRIRTGAYEQYF. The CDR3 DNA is TGTGCCAGTCGAATCCGGACAGGGGCCTACGAGCAGTACTTC.

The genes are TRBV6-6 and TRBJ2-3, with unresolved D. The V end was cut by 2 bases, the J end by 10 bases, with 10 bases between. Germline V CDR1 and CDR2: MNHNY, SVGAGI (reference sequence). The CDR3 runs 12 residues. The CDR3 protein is CASSYETSSQYF. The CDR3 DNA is TGTGCCAGCAGTTACGAGACAAGCTCGCAGTATTTT.

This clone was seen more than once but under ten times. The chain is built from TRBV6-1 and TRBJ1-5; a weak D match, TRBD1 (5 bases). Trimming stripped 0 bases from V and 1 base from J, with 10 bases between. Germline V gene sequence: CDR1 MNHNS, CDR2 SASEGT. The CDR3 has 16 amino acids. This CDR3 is CASSEARQGSNQPQHF. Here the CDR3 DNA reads TGTGCCAGCAGTGAAGCGAGGCAGGGAAGCAATCAGCCCCAGCATTTT.

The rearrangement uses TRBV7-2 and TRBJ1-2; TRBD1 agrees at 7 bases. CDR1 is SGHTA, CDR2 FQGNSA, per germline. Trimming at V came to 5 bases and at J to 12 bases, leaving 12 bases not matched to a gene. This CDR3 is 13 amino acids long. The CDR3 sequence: CASSPRQGLDDTF. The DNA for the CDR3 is TGTGCCAGCAGCCCCCGACAGGGCCTCGATGACACCTTC.

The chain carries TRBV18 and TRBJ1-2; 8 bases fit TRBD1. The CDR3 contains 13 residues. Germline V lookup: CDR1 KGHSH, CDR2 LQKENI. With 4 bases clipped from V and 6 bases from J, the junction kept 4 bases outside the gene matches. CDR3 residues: CASSHPTGDGYTF. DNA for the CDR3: TGTGCCAGCTCACACCCGACAGGGGATGGCTACACCTTC.

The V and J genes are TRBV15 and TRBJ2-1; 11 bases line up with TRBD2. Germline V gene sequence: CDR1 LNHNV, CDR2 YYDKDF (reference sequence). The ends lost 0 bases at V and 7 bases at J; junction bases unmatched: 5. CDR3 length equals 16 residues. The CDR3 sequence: CATSRDSASGRNEQFF. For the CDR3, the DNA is TGTGCCACCAGCAGAGATTCGGCTAGCGGGAGGAATGAGCAGTTCTTC.

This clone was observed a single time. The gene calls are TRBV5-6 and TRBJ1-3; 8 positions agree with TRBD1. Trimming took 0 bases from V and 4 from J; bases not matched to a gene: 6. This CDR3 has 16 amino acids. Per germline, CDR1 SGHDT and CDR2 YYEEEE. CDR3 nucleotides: TGTGCCAGCAGCTTGGGGCAGGGGGCCGCAGGAAACACCATATATTTT. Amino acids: CASSLGQGAAGNTIYF. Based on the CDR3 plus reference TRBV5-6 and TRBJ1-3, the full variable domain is DAGVTQSPTHLIKTRGQQVTLRCSPKSGHDTVSWYQQALGQGPQFIFQYYEEEERQRGNFPDRFSGHQFPNYSSELNVNALLLGDSALYLCASSLGQGAAGNTIYFGEGSWLTVV.

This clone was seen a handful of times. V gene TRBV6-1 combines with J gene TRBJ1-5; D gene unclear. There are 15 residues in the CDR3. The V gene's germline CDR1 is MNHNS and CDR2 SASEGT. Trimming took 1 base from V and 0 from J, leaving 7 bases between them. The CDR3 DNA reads TGTGCCAGCAGTGAAGTGCGAATTAGCAATCAGCCCCAGCATTTT. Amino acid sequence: CASSEVRISNQPQHF.

DNA for the CDR3: TGCGCCAGCAGCCAAGCCCTTGGGACTAGTAGGGATACGCAGTATTTT. This codes for CASSQALGTSRDTQYF. The chain uses TRBV4-1 and TRBJ2-3, with 8 bases lining up with TRBD2. V gave up 1 base and J gave up 6 bases; unmatched junction bases: 9. The length of the CDR3 is 16 residues. The V gene's germline CDR1 is MGHRA and CDR2 YSYEKL.

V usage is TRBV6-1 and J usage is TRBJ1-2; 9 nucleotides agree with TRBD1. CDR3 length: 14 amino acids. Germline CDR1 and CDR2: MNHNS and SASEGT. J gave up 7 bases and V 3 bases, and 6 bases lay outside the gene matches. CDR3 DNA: TGTGCCAGCAGTGAGACAGGGGGTTCGGGTGGCTACACCTTC. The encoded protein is CASSETGGSGGYTF.

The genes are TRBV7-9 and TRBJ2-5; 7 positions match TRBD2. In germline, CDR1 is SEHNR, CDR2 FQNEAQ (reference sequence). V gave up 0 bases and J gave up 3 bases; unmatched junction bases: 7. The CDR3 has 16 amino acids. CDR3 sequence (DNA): TGTGCCAGCAGCTTAGCGCCGGGAAGCGGGAAAGAGACCCAGTACTTC. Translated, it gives CASSLAPGSGKETQYF.

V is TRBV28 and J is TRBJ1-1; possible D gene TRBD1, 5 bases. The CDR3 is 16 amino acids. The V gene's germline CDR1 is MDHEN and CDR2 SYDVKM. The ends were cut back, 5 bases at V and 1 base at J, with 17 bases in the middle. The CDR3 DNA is TGTGCCAGCAGTCCCGGGACCGCCGCCCAGAACACTGAAGCTTTCTTT. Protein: CASSPGTAAQNTEAFF.

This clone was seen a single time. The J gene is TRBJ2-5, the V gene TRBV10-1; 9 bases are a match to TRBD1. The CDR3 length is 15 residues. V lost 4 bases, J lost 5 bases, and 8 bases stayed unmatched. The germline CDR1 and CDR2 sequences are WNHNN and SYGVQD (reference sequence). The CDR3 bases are TGCGCCAGCAGTGTGACCGGGACAGGGTTCGAGACCCAGTACTTC. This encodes CASSVTGTGFETQYF.